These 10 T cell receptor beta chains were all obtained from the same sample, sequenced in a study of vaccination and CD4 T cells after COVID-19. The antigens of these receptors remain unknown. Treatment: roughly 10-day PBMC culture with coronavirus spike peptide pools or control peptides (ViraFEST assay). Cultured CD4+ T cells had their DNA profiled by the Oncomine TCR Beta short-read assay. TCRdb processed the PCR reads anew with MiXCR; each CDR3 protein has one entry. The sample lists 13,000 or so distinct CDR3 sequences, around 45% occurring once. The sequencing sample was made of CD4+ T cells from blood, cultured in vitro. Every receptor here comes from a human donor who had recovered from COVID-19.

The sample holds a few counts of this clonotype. The CDR3 reads CAIRAPQNSPLHF. In DNA, the CDR3 is TGTGCCATCAGGGCCCCTCAGAATTCACCCCTCCACTTT. The gene calls are TRBV10-3 and TRBJ1-6; no firm D call. V was cut by 6 bases and J by 7 bases, with 10 bases left in between. The CDR3 has 13 amino acids. In germline, CDR1 is ENHRY, CDR2 SYGVKD.

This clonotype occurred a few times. CDR3 region: CASSISARVGNQPQHF. The CDR3 DNA reads TGTGCCAGTAGTATATCGGCCAGGGTGGGCAATCAGCCCCAGCATTTT. The rearrangement links TRBV19 to TRBJ1-5, with D perhaps TRBD1 (5 bases). The CDR3 has 16 amino acids. Germline values: CDR1 LNHDA, CDR2 SQIVND (reference sequence). The V gene lost 2 bases and the J gene lost 2 bases, with 13 bases spanning the gap.

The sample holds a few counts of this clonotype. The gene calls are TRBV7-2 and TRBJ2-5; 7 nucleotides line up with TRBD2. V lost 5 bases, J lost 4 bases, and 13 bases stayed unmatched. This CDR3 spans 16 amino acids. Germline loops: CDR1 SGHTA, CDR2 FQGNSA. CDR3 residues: CASSVSLAAPRETQYF. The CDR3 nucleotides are TGTGCCAGCAGCGTCTCGCTAGCGGCCCCCAGAGAGACCCAGTACTTC. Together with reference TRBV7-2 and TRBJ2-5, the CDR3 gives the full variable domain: GAGVSQSPSNKVTEKGKDVELRCDPISGHTALYWYRQSLGQGLEFLIYFQGNSAPDKSGLPSDRFSAERTGGSVSTLTIQRTQQEDSAVYLCASSVSLAAPRETQYFGPGTRLLVL.

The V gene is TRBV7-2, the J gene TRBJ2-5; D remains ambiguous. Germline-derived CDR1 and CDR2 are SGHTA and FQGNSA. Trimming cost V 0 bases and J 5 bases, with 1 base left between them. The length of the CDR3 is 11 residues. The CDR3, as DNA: TGTGCCAGCAGCTTAGCGGAGACCCAGTACTTC. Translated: CASSLAETQYF.

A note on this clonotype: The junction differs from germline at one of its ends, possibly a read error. CDR3 in amino acids: CAWCVTNYGYTF. CDR3 sequence (DNA): TGTGCCTGGTGTGTTACTAACTATGGCTACACCTTC. The V call is TRBV30, the J call TRBJ1-2; no definite D call. Looked up from germline, CDR1 is GTSNPN and CDR2 is SVGIG (reference sequence). This CDR3 has 12 amino acids.

CDR3 nucleotides: TGTGCCAGCAGCACCTACAATGAGCAGTTCTTC. Encoded protein: CASSTYNEQFF. This chain joins TRBV12-3 or TRBV12-4 and TRBJ2-1; D unresolved. The germline V and J ends were trimmed by 6 bases and 2 bases, with 2 bases remaining between them. This CDR3 has 11 residues.

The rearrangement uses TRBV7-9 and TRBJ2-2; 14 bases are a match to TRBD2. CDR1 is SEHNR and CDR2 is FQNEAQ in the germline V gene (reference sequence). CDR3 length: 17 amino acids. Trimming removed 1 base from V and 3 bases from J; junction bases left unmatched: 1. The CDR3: CASSLGGLAGDTGELFF. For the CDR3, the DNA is TGTGCCAGCAGCTTAGGGGGACTAGCGGGGGACACCGGGGAGCTGTTTTTT. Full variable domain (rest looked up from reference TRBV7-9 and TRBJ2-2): DTGVSQNPRHKITKRGQNVTFRCDPISEHNRLYWYRQTLGQGPEFLTYFQNEAQLEKSRLLSDRFSAERPKGSFSTLEIQRTEQGDSAMYLCASSLGGLAGDTGELFFGEGSRLTVL.

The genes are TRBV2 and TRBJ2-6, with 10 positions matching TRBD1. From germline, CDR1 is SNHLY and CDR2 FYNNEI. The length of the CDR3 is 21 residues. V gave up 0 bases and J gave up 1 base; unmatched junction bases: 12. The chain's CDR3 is CASSEANRFRTGGSGANVLTF. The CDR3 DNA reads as TGTGCCAGCAGTGAAGCCAATCGATTTCGGACAGGGGGGTCTGGGGCCAACGTCCTGACTTTC.

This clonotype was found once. Here the CDR3 DNA reads TGTGCCAGCAAAGAGGACCCCGTTGACTATGGCTACACCTTC. Encoded protein: CASKEDPVDYGYTF. This sequence joins TRBV6-1 and TRBJ1-2; D ambiguous. Trimming stripped 7 bases from V and 3 bases from J, with 15 bases between. The CDR3 covers 14 residues. Germline CDR1 MNHNS, CDR2 SASEGT.

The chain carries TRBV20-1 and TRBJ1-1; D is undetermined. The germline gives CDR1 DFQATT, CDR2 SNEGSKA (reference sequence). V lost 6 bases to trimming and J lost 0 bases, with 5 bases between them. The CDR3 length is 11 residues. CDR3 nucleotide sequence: TGCAGTGCGGAGTTGAACACTGAAGCTTTCTTT. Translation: CSAELNTEAFF.